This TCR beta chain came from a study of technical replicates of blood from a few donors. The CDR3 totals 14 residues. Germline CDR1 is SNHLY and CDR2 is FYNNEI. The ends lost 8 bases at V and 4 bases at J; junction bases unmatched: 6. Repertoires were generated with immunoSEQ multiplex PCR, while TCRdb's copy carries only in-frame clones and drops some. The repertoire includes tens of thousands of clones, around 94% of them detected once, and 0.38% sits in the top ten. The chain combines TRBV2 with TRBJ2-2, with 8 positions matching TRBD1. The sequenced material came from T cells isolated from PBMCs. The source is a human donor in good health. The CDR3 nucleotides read TGTGCCAGCCATGGACAGGGTGGCACCGGGGAGCTGTTTTTT. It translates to CASHGQGGTGELFF.